The present T cell receptor (beta chain) was sequenced within a study of identical twins. The authors used template switching to add a universal primer site and gave cDNA unique molecular identifiers. Each CDR3 protein is one row after TCRdb ran MiXCR on the 5' RACE reads. The table lists approximately 890,000 distinct CDR3 sequences, 12% of them singletons. CDR1 MNHEY and CDR2 SVGEGT come from the germline V gene. V gave up 5 bases and J gave up 3 bases, with 21 bases separating them. The CDR3 has 17 residues. The same sample was also used in a study of yellow fever vaccine responses in identical twins.

The sequencing sample was made of PBMCs. The receptor was derived from a woman in her late teens or twenties in good health. The chain joins TRBV6-2 or TRBV6-3 to TRBJ2-3; possible D gene TRBD2, 5 bases. CDR3 DNA: TGTGCCAGCAGTGACCCAAGCAGGAGAGGCGGGACAGATACGCAGTATTTT. Its protein product is CASSDPSRRGGTDTQYF.